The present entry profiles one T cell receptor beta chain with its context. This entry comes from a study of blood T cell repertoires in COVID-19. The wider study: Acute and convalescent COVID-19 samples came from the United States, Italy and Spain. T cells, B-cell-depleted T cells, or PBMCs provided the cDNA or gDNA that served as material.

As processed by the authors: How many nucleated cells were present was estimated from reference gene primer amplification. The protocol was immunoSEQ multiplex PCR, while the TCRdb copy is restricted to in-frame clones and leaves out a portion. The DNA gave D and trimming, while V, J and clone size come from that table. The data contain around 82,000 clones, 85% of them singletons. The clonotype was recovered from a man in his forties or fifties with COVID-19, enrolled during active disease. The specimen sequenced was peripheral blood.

The CDR3 protein is CASSLTGGLSGELFF. CDR3 DNA sequence: TGTGCCAGCTCCCTGACAGGGGGTCTCAGCGGGGAGCTGTTTTTT. V usage is TRBV6-4 and J usage is TRBJ2-2, with 9 bases fitting TRBD1. Germline assignment: CDR1 MRHNA and CDR2 SNTAGT. The CDR3 loop spans 15 amino acids. The J segment lost 7 bases and the V segment lost 8 bases, leaving 11 bases of the junction unmatched.